This TCR beta chain stems from a study of molecular identifiers for immune sequencing clone quantification. Naive CD8 T cells, phenotype CD8+CD4-CCR7+CD45RA+, were sorted. TCRdb called the PCR reads again in MiXCR, with one record for every CDR3 protein. The sample includes over 600,000 distinct CDR3 sequences, roughly 21% of them seen just once. This CDR3 spans 16 amino acids. Germline values: CDR1 SGHVS, CDR2 FNYEAQ. After removal of 1 base from V and 5 bases from J, the junction contained 8 bases not matched to a gene. This clonotype came up many times. The antigen is unknown. Points from the study as a whole: Underestimation of highly expanded clone sizes could arise where identical TCR molecules share a barcode. Clones above 20 RNA copies held over 98% of effector molecules, under 1% in naive cells. Spiked Jurkat TCR RNA equivalent to one cell reportedly surfaced among some 1 million naive cells.

The sequence was obtained from a human donor in good health. Some libraries in this study had Jurkat cell RNA spiked in. Sequencing input: naive CD8+ T cells from blood, with Jurkat cell RNA spiked in. Described subset: FACS-sorted CD8+CD4-CCR7+CD45RA+ naive T cells. J is TRBJ2-3 and V is TRBV7-6; 8 bases are shared with TRBD2. Here the CDR3 reads CASSLDIGGARDTQYF. CDR3 sequence (DNA): TGTGCCAGCAGCTTAGATATCGGGGGGGCAAGAGATACGCAGTATTTT. Looking up the rest from reference TRBV7-6 and TRBJ2-3 gives the full variable domain: GAGVSQSPRYKVTKRGQDVALRCDPISGHVSLYWYRQALGQGPEFLTYFNYEAQQDKSGLPNDRFSAERPEGSISTLTIQRTEQRDSAMYRCASSLDIGGARDTQYFGPGTRLTVL.